This is a list of T cell receptor beta chains from one sample in a study of T-cell reconstitution after alpha-beta-depleted transplantation in children. TCRdb passed the PCR reads through MiXCR, listing each CDR3 protein once. The sample contains 45,000 to 70,000 distinct CDR3 sequences, 44% of which appear only once. This material consisted of PBMCs, mostly from graft donor cells, taken 360 days after TCRalphabeta/CD19-depleted stem cell transplant. The source of these receptors is a male patient younger than 18 who had a stem cell transplant for acute lymphoblastic leukemia, so the T cells may come from the graft donor. Each CDR3 is given with its conserved first and last residue. The D gene is left open where the match is weak. For some rows the clone size is stated as once, few or many, or as a class when expanded; others skip it.

D gene,J gene,V gene,clone size,CDR3 protein,CDR3 DNA
-,TRBJ2-7,TRBV6-5,few,CASSFGVLGYEQYF,TGTGCCAGCAGTTTCGGCGTCCTAGGGTACGAGCAGTACTTC
TRBD2,TRBJ2-7,TRBV7-9,-,CASSSYSSGGSYEQYF,TGTGCCAGCAGCTCATATTCTAGCGGGGGTTCCTACGAGCAGTACTTC
-,TRBJ2-5,TRBV12-3/TRBV12-4,-,CASSDWAQETQYF,TGTGCCAGCAGTGATTGGGCCCAAGAGACCCAGTACTTC
-,TRBJ2-5,TRBV7-8,few,CASSRQAGTETQYF,TGTGCCAGCAGCCGACAAGCGGGTACCGAGACCCAGTACTTC
TRBD2,TRBJ2-5,TRBV5-1,few,CASSLAQTSGTQYF,TGCGCCAGCAGCTTGGCCCAGACTAGCGGAACCCAGTACTTC
-,TRBJ2-3,TRBV7-2,-,CASSLALGGGDTQYF,TGTGCCAGCAGCTTAGCTCTAGGGGGGGGAGATACGCAGTATTTT
TRBD2,TRBJ2-4,TRBV6-5,few,CASSYSILAGVEWDIQYF,TGTGCCAGCAGTTACTCGATACTAGCGGGGGTCGAGTGGGACATTCAGTACTTC
-,TRBJ2-4,TRBV3-1,few,CASGNLGGAKNIQYF,TGTGCCAGCGGGAACCTAGGGGGAGCCAAAAACATTCAGTACTTC
-,TRBJ1-1,TRBV7-9,-,CASSAGATAEAFF,TGTGCCAGCAGCGCGGGAGCAACAGCTGAAGCTTTCTTT
-,TRBJ2-1,TRBV6-5,once,CASSWAGNNEQFF,TGTGCCAGCAGTTGGGCAGGGAACAATGAGCAGTTCTTC
-,TRBJ2-3,TRBV28,few,CASNSGLAQYF,TGTGCCAGCAACTCGGGGTTAGCGCAGTATTTT
TRBD1,TRBJ2-7,TRBV20-1,-,CSADRGQIEQYF,TGCAGTGCAGACAGGGGGCAGATCGAGCAGTACTTC
-,TRBJ2-7,TRBV20-1,-,CSAITGLSYEQYF,TGCAGTGCTATAACGGGACTTTCCTACGAGCAGTACTTC
TRBD2,TRBJ2-2,TRBV9,-,CASRGLATNTGELFF,TGTGCCAGCAGGGGACTAGCGACAAACACCGGGGAGCTGTTTTTT
-,TRBJ2-2,TRBV7-6,few,CASSLEGTGELFF,TGTGCCAGCAGCTTAGAGGGCACCGGGGAGCTGTTTTTT
-,TRBJ2-7,TRBV7-9,-,CASSARDTGAYEQYF,TGTGCCAGCAGCGCCCGGGACACGGGCGCTTACGAGCAGTACTTC
-,TRBJ2-7,TRBV10-3,-,CAISESSREQYF,TGTGCCATCAGTGAGTCCAGTAGGGAGCAGTACTTC
-,TRBJ2-1,TRBV5-6,-,CASSLVRTSSYNEQFF,TGTGCCAGCAGCTTGGTCAGAACCTCCTCCTACAATGAGCAGTTCTTC
TRBD2,TRBJ2-3,TRBV20-1,-,CSARDHAAGGVDTQYF,TGCAGTGCTAGAGATCATGCGGCGGGAGGAGTAGATACGCAGTATTTT
TRBD2,TRBJ2-7,TRBV5-6,-,CASSLGLVFEQYF,TGTGCCAGCAGCCTGGGACTAGTCTTTGAGCAGTACTTC
-,TRBJ2-7,TRBV28,-,CASSLEVTYPYEQYF,TGTGCCAGCAGTTTAGAGGTTACCTACCCCTACGAGCAGTACTTC
-,TRBJ2-5,TRBV27,-,CARAGTYQETQYF,TGTGCCAGAGCCGGGACGTACCAAGAGACCCAGTACTTC
-,TRBJ2-2,TRBV7-9,-,CASILWTGTGELFF,TGTGCCAGCATCCTTTGGACCGGAACCGGGGAGCTGTTTTTT
-,TRBJ2-1,TRBV9,-,CASSYQGASGNEQFF,TGTGCCAGCAGCTACCAGGGTGCCTCAGGTAATGAGCAGTTCTTC
-,TRBJ2-7,TRBV29-1,-,CSVATTVLYEQYF,TGCAGCGTTGCCACGACAGTATTGTACGAGCAGTACTTC
TRBD2,TRBJ2-1,TRBV6-2/TRBV6-3,-,CASRLTPGGPEDEQFF,TGTGCCAGCAGACTAACTCCGGGAGGGCCTGAGGATGAGCAGTTCTTC
-,TRBJ2-3,TRBV12-3/TRBV12-4,-,CASSLKASVGTQYF,TGTGCCAGCAGTTTAAAGGCTAGCGTGGGTACGCAGTATTTT
-,TRBJ1-1,TRBV12-3/TRBV12-4,-,CASSFWRGTDTEAFF,TGTGCCAGCAGTTTCTGGAGGGGTACGGACACTGAAGCTTTCTTT
-,TRBJ2-2,TRBV29-1,-,CSVAQGTGELFF,TGCAGCGTAGCACAGGGCACCGGGGAGCTGTTTTTT
-,TRBJ2-4,TRBV10-1,-,CASSDGSAKNIQYF,TGCGCCAGCAGTGACGGGAGCGCCAAAAACATTCAGTACTTC
-,TRBJ2-7,TRBV7-7,few,CASSPGLRGPYEQYF,TGTGCTAGCAGCCCGGGACTCCGGGGGCCCTACGAGCAGTACTTC
-,TRBJ2-5,TRBV21-1,-,CASSDTGDPRETQYF,TGTGCCAGCAGCGATACGGGAGACCCCCGGGAGACCCAGTACTTC
TRBD2,TRBJ2-5,TRBV7-3,many,CASLPVAGGPVVQETQYF,TGTGCCAGCCTCCCCGTAGCGGGGGGACCTGTAGTGCAAGAGACCCAGTACTTC
TRBD1,TRBJ1-1,TRBV27,-,CASTGFGTGNTEAFF,TGTGCCAGCACGGGGTTTGGGACAGGGAACACTGAAGCTTTCTTT
TRBD1,TRBJ2-7,TRBV18,-,CASSPSQGAEQYF,TGTGCCAGCTCACCAAGTCAGGGGGCCGAGCAGTACTTC